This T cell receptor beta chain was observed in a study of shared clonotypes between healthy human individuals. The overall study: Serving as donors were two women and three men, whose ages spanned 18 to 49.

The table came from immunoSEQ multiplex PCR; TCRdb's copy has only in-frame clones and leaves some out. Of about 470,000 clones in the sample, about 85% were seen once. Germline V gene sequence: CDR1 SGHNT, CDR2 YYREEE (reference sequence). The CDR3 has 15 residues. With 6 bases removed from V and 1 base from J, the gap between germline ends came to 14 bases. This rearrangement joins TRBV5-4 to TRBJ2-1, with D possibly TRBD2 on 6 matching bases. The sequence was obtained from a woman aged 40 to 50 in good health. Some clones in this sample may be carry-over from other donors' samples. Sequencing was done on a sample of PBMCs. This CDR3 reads CASTHDGGSYNEQFF. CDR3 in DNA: TGTGCCAGCACCCACGATGGGGGGTCCTACAATGAGCAGTTCTTC.